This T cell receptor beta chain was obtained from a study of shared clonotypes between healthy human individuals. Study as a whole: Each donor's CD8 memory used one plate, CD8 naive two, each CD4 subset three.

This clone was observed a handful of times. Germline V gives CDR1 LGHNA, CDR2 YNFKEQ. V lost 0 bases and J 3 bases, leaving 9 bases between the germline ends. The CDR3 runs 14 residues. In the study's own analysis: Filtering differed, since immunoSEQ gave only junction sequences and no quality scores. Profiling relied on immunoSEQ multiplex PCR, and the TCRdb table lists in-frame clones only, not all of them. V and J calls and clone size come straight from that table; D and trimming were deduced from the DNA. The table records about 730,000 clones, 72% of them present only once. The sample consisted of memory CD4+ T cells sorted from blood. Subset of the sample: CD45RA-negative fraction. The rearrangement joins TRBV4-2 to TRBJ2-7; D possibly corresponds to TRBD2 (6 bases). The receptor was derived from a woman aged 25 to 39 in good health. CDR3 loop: CASSQEGGVYEQYF. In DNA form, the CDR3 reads TGTGCCAGCAGCCAAGAAGGAGGGGTCTACGAGCAGTACTTC.